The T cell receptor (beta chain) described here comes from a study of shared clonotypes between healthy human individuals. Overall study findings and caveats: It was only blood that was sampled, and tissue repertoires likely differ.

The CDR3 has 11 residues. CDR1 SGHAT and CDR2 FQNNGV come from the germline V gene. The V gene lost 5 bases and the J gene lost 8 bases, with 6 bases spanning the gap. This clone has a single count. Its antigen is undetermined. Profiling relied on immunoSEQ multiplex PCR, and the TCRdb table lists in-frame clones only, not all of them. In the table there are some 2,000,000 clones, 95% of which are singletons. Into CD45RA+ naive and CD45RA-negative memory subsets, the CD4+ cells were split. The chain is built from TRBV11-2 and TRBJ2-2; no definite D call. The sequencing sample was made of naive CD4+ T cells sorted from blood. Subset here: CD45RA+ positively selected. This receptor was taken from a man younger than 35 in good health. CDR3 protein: CASSPTGELFF. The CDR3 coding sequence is TGTGCCAGCAGCCCGACAGGGGAGCTGTTTTTT.